Listed here are 19 T cell receptor beta chains from one sample, sequenced in a study of T cell repertoires in cytomegalovirus infection. The antigens for these receptors are not known. TCRdb reprocessed the reads via MiXCR and lists one record per CDR3 protein. The sample lists about half a million distinct CDR3 sequences, about 42% occurring once. The sequencing used cultured PBMCs, collected from culture after CMV antigen stimulation. Every receptor here comes from a human donor in good health (CMV status not recorded). Some clones in this sample may be carry-over from other donors' samples.

This clonotype was observed at least ten times. The gene calls are TRBV6-1 and TRBJ2-3; no reliable D call. CDR1 is MNHNS and CDR2 is SASEGT in the germline V gene. Between the trimmed V and J ends, which lost 9 bases and 1 base, there was a span of 11 bases. CDR3 length: 13 residues. The CDR3 nucleotides are TGTGCCAGTAGTCAGGTGGGCACAGATACGCAGTATTTT. As protein: CASSQVGTDTQYF.

The V and J genes are TRBV7-2 and TRBJ2-7; tentatively, D is TRBD1 or TRBD2 (5 bases each). The germline gives CDR1 SGHTA, CDR2 FQGNSA. Trimming stripped 1 base from V and 3 bases from J, with 13 bases between. This CDR3 comprises 15 residues. CDR3 nucleotides: TGTGCCAGCAGCTTAGAGGGACGCGGCCTCTACGAGCAGTACTTC. This sequence encodes CASSLEGRGLYEQYF.

The chain carries TRBV3-1 and TRBJ2-7; the match to TRBD2 covers 10 bases. The ends lost 8 bases at V and 4 bases at J; junction bases unmatched: 11. CDR1 is LGHDT, CDR2 YNNKEL, per germline (reference sequence). This CDR3 is 15 amino acids long. CDR3 amino acids: CASRNSGGPSYEQYF. The CDR3 coding sequence is TGTGCCAGCCGAAATAGCGGGGGGCCCTCTTACGAGCAGTACTTC.

J is TRBJ2-5 and V is TRBV2, with 8 bases fitting TRBD1. The germline gives CDR1 SNHLY, CDR2 FYNNEI. The CDR3 totals 15 residues. Trimming at V came to 8 bases and at J to 5 bases, leaving 13 bases not matched to a gene. In DNA, the CDR3 is TGTGCCAGCGGAGTGGACAGGGCGGTTAGCGAGACCCAGTACTTC. This translates into CASGVDRAVSETQYF.

This clonotype has just a few counts. CDR3 coding DNA: TGTGCCAGCAGCGACCGGACAGCCGACTATGGCTACACCTTC. Amino acid sequence: CASSDRTADYGYTF. The chain employs TRBV7-9 and TRBJ1-2; D possibly corresponds to TRBD1 (6 bases). The V and J ends lost 5 bases and 3 bases respectively, with 13 bases between them. The CDR3 is 14 amino acids. Germline V CDR1 and CDR2: SEHNR, FQNEAQ (reference sequence).

The chain employs TRBV10-3 and TRBJ2-7, with TRBD1 matching 9 bases. Looked up from germline, CDR1 is ENHRY and CDR2 is SYGVKD. The CDR3 totals 15 residues. V was clipped by 4 bases and J by 5 bases; unmatched bases: 9. This chain's CDR3 is CAISAPGQGIDEQYF. The CDR3 bases are TGTGCCATCAGTGCCCCGGGACAGGGAATTGACGAGCAGTACTTC.

This clonotype has just a few counts. This rearrangement joins TRBV4-1 to TRBJ1-3; D unclear. Germline V CDR1 and CDR2: MGHRA, YSYEKL. Between the trimmed V and J ends, which lost 0 bases and 1 base, there was a span of 7 bases. The CDR3 runs to 15 residues. The CDR3 region is CASSQDAGSGNTIYF. CDR3 nucleotides: TGCGCCAGCAGCCAAGATGCGGGGTCTGGAAACACCATATATTTT.

The chain recombines TRBV19 with TRBJ2-1; the D gene is possibly TRBD1 (5 bases). The length of the CDR3 is 15 residues. The germline V and J ends were trimmed by 2 bases and 10 bases, with 18 bases remaining between them. Looked up from germline, CDR1 is LNHDA and CDR2 is SQIVND (reference sequence). The CDR3 nucleotides read TGTGCCAGTAGTATAAACGGCAAGGGGTTTCGGGAGCAGTTCTTC. Translated, it gives CASSINGKGFREQFF. Full variable domain (outside the CDR3, taken from reference TRBV19 and TRBJ2-1): DGGITQSPKYLFRKEGQNVTLSCEQNLNHDAMYWYRQDPGQGLRLIYYSQIVNDFQKGDIAEGYSVSREKKESFPLTVTSAQKNPTAFYLCASSINGKGFREQFFGPGTRLTVL.

CDR3 sequence (DNA): TGTGCCAGCAGTGGAACAGGGGTAGCCTACGAGCAGTACTTC. This translates into CASSGTGVAYEQYF. This sequence joins TRBV27 and TRBJ2-7, with 7 bases lining up with TRBD1. The CDR3 is 14 amino acids. The V gene end was trimmed by 5 bases and the J gene end by 2 bases; junction bases not matched to a gene: 6. CDR1 and CDR2 from the germline V gene are MNHEY and SMNVEV (reference sequence).

Here the CDR3 DNA reads TGTGCCAGCAGTGAAGTGGCTTTCGGGACAGGTGGCGAGCAGTACTTC. It specifies CASSEVAFGTGGEQYF. The chain carries TRBV6-1 and TRBJ2-7; 8 bases are shared with TRBD1. Trimming took 1 base from V and 6 from J; bases not matched to a gene: 11. CDR1 is MNHNS, CDR2 SASEGT, per germline. This CDR3 has 16 amino acids.

In its sample, this clonotype was seen a few times. This chain joins TRBV5-4 and TRBJ2-3; D gene uncertain. CDR1 and CDR2 from the germline V gene are SGHNT and YYREEE (reference sequence). Trimming took 4 bases from V and 6 from J, leaving 12 bases between them. The CDR3 is 13 residues long. The CDR3: CASSPRRRDTQYF. In DNA, the CDR3 is TGTGCCAGCAGCCCCCGCCGCAGGGATACGCAGTATTTT.

The V call is TRBV20-1, the J call TRBJ2-5; 12 bases agree with TRBD1. Trimming at V came to 3 bases and at J to 4 bases, leaving 6 bases not matched to a gene. The CDR3 has 15 amino acids. Per germline, CDR1 DFQATT and CDR2 SNEGSKA (reference sequence). The CDR3 DNA is TGCAGTGCTAGCTGGGACAGGGGGCTGTCAGAGACCCAGTACTTC. Residues: CSASWDRGLSETQYF.

The CDR3 loop is CASSIRASGRWTDTQYF. The DNA of the CDR3 is TGTGCCAGTAGTATCAGGGCTAGCGGGAGATGGACAGATACGCAGTATTTT. The chain links TRBV19 to TRBJ2-3, with 10 bases matching TRBD2. The CDR3 covers 17 residues. J gave up 3 bases and V 3 bases, and 9 bases lay outside the gene matches. Looked up from germline, CDR1 is LNHDA and CDR2 is SQIVND (reference sequence).

This clonotype came up a few times. V is TRBV7-2 and J is TRBJ2-7; 9 bases match TRBD1. Losses at the gene ends were 3 bases for V and 5 bases for J; bases not matched to a gene: 8. CDR1 and CDR2 (germline): SGHTA, FQGNSA. The CDR3 is 15 amino acids. This CDR3 is CASSFSGQGRHEQYF. In DNA, the CDR3 is TGTGCCAGCAGCTTCTCGGGACAGGGACGCCACGAGCAGTACTTC.

The sample holds a few counts of this clonotype. At one of its ends the junction is not consistent with the germline gene, which may arise from a read error. This chain links TRBV6-1 with TRBJ2-3; TRBD1 matches at 7 bases. The CDR3 loop spans 14 amino acids. The V gene's germline CDR1 is MNHNS and CDR2 SASEGT. The CDR3, as DNA: TGTGCCAGCAGTGAAGGGACAGGCACAAATACGCAGTATTTT. It encodes CASSEGTGTNTQYF.

The rearrangement joins TRBV2 to TRBJ1-1; D not resolved. The CDR3 is 12 amino acids. V lost 9 bases to trimming and J lost 8 bases, with 16 bases between them. Germline V CDR1 and CDR2: SNHLY, FYNNEI. Here the CDR3 DNA reads TGTGCCAGTGAGGTCCCCGGGCCGGAAGCTTTCTTT. Translation gives CASEVPGPEAFF.

The rearrangement links TRBV7-9 to TRBJ2-7, with 9 nucleotides matching TRBD2. The CDR3 length is 16 residues. Per the germline V gene, CDR1 is SEHNR and CDR2 is FQNEAQ (reference sequence). Unmatched junction bases numbered 8, after V lost 4 bases and J lost 1 base. The CDR3 here is CASSSNRLAVSYEQYF. The DNA for the CDR3 is TGTGCCAGCAGCTCCAACCGACTAGCGGTTTCCTACGAGCAGTACTTC.

This clonotype was seen a few times. This chain links TRBV7-2 with TRBJ2-5; D remains unclear. Trimming took off 5 bases at V and 1 base at J, with 14 bases between the two ends. CDR3 length: 15 amino acids. CDR1 SGHTA and CDR2 FQGNSA come from the germline V gene. This CDR3 reads CASSRLGPRQETQYF. Written as DNA, the CDR3 is TGTGCCAGCAGCCGGCTGGGCCCGCGCCAAGAGACCCAGTACTTC.

The chain recombines TRBV2 with TRBJ1-4, with D perhaps TRBD1 (5 bases). This CDR3 has 14 amino acids. Trimming cost V 6 bases and J 8 bases, with 16 bases left between them. Germline V gene sequence: CDR1 SNHLY, CDR2 FYNNEI. The CDR3 DNA reads TGTGCCAGCAGATCAGGAGGGTACAGGGAAAAACTGTTTTTT. Protein product: CASRSGGYREKLFF.